One sample yielded the 26 T cell receptor beta chains listed below, sequenced in a study of shared clonotypes between healthy human individuals (dated by TCRdb to 2020 to 2022). Receptor libraries were prepared by the immunoSEQ multiplex PCR assay. The immuneACCESS repertoire file appears here via TCRdb, limited to in-frame rearrangements. These files lack a portion of the clones; in checked studies, under half of the deficit traces to unresolved V genes, and the cause of the others is not known. This sample is represented by roughly 500,000 clones; roughly four fifths of them were singletons. In total, the top ten clones hold roughly 13% of the sample. The material sequenced was PBMCs. These receptor sequences come from a woman aged 40 to 55 in good health. Some clones in this sample may be carry-over from other donors' samples.

Only one count was recorded for this clone. The V and J genes are TRBV5-1 and TRBJ2-7, with TRBD1 matching over 10 bases. Germline V lookup: CDR1 SGHRS, CDR2 YFSETQ. The CDR3 spans 14 residues. J was trimmed by 2 bases and V by 6 bases; bases with no gene match: 5. Here the CDR3 DNA reads TGCGCCAGCACCTGGGACAGGGGAACCTACGAGCAGTACTTC. Protein: CASTWDRGTYEQYF. The whole variable domain, filled in from reference TRBV5-1 and TRBJ2-7, reads KAGVTQTPRYLIKTRGQQVTLSCSPISGHRSVSWYQQTPGQGLQFLFEYFSETQRNKGNFPGRFSGRQFSNSRSEMNVSTLELGDSALYLCASTWDRGTYEQYFGPGTRLTVT.

The chain recombines TRBV4-1 with TRBJ1-2; D ambiguous. The CDR3 has 15 amino acids. V was cut by 1 base and J by 7 bases, with 16 bases left in between. Germline V gene data show CDR1 as MGHRA and CDR2 as YSYEKL. The CDR3, as DNA: TGCGCCAGCAGCCAAGTTGGCACGGGAGCGGCTGGCTACACCTTC. It is translated as CASSQVGTGAAGYTF.

The V gene is TRBV19, the J gene TRBJ2-7, with D unresolved. V gave up 4 bases and J gave up 0 bases, with 16 bases separating them. Germline V gives CDR1 LNHDA, CDR2 SQIVND (reference sequence). The length of the CDR3 is 16 residues. DNA for the CDR3: TGTGCCAGTAGTACCATCCCCACGCCGGGCTCCTACGAGCAGTACTTC. Encoded protein: CASSTIPTPGSYEQYF. Based on the CDR3 plus reference TRBV19 and TRBJ2-7, the full variable domain is DGGITQSPKYLFRKEGQNVTLSCEQNLNHDAMYWYRQDPGQGLRLIYYSQIVNDFQKGDIAEGYSVSREKKESFPLTVTSAQKNPTAFYLCASSTIPTPGSYEQYFGPGTRLTVT.

This clone was counted at least ten times. The sample holds other DNA sequences that translate to the same CDR3. The genes are TRBV4-3 and TRBJ2-7; tentative D call: TRBD1 (6 bases). The CDR3 covers 16 residues. Trimming cost V 4 bases and J 1 base, with 17 bases left between them. Looked up from germline, CDR1 is LGHNA and CDR2 is YSLEER. The CDR3: CASSRLRGQGSYEQYF. The CDR3 DNA reads as TGCGCCAGCAGCCGCCTACGTGGGCAGGGGTCCTACGAGCAGTACTTC.

This chain links TRBV5-8 with TRBJ1-2; no firm D call. This CDR3 spans 13 amino acids. V lost 3 bases, J lost 8 bases, and 14 bases lay in between. In germline, CDR1 is SGHTS, CDR2 YDEGEE. The CDR3 nucleotides are TGTGCCAGCAGCTCGCCCTACGGGGTGGGCTACACCTTC. Translation: CASSSPYGVGYTF. Full variable domain (missing parts from reference TRBV5-8 and TRBJ1-2): EAGVTQSPTHLIKTRGQQATLRCSPISGHTSVYWYQQALGLGLQFLLWYDEGEERNRGNFPPRFSGRQFPNYSSELNVNALELEDSALYLCASSSPYGVGYTFGSGTRLTVV.

The chain links TRBV18 to TRBJ1-1; maybe TRBD1 (5 bases). The V and J ends lost 1 base and 0 bases respectively, with 12 bases between them. The CDR3 totals 16 residues. Germline-derived CDR1 and CDR2 are KGHSH and LQKENI. The CDR3 region is CASSPRGGFMNTEAFF. DNA for the CDR3: TGTGCCAGCTCACCACGGGGGGGATTCATGAACACTGAAGCTTTCTTT.

V and J are TRBV7-3 and TRBJ2-5, with 11 bases that match TRBD2. The V segment lost 6 bases and the J segment 2 bases; nucleotides outside the gene matches: 8. The CDR3 totals 16 residues. Germline-derived CDR1 and CDR2 are SGHTA and FQGTGA. The CDR3: CASSIGTSGPQETQYF. In nucleotides, the CDR3 is TGTGCCAGCAGTATAGGGACTAGCGGCCCTCAAGAGACCCAGTACTTC.

This clone was detected only once. The gene calls are TRBV11-2 and TRBJ1-5; D ambiguous. Germline assignment: CDR1 SGHAT and CDR2 FQNNGV. The CDR3 sequence is 14 residues long. Deletions cut 0 bases from V and 7 bases from J, with 10 bases between. Written as DNA, the CDR3 is TGTGCCAGCAGCTTAGATGATGAGGGCCAGCCCCAGCATTTT. Encoded protein: CASSLDDEGQPQHF.

CDR3 coding DNA: TGTGCCAGCAGGCCGGGACAGGGGGGTGAGCAGTTCTTC. Its protein product is CASRPGQGGEQFF. This chain uses TRBV28 with TRBJ2-1; the match to TRBD1 covers 11 bases. This CDR3 spans 13 amino acids. Germline V CDR1 and CDR2: MDHEN, SYDVKM. The J segment lost 9 bases and the V segment lost 6 bases, leaving 4 bases of the junction unmatched.

The chain carries TRBV27 and TRBJ2-3; 9 bases are shared with TRBD1. V lost 7 bases, J lost 1 base, and 12 bases stayed unmatched. The CDR3 extends over 17 amino acids. Per germline, CDR1 MNHEY and CDR2 SMNVEV (reference sequence). CDR3 bases: TGTGCCAGCACCCCTTGTGGGACAGGGACTTGCACAGATACGCAGTATTTT. Translating gives CASTPCGTGTCTDTQYF.

The genes are TRBV15 and TRBJ2-5; TRBD2 agrees at 14 bases. The V gene's germline CDR1 is LNHNV and CDR2 YYDKDF (reference sequence). This CDR3 region has 14 residues. V gave up 8 bases and J gave up 11 bases; unmatched junction bases: 10. The CDR3 loop reads CATGSGTSGSVQYF. The CDR3 DNA reads TGTGCCACCGGCTCCGGGACTAGCGGGAGCGTGCAGTACTTC.

The chain carries TRBV30 and TRBJ2-3; 10 positions agree with TRBD2. Germline CDR1 is GTSNPN and CDR2 is SVGIG (reference sequence). Trimming cost V 5 bases and J 4 bases; bases outside gene matches: 3. The CDR3 is 13 amino acids. As DNA, the CDR3 is TGTGCCTGGCTAGCGGGAGTGGCAGATACGCAGTATTTT. This sequence encodes CAWLAGVADTQYF.

The sample holds one count of this clone. The V and J genes are TRBV7-7 and TRBJ2-2, with no clear D. The CDR3 covers 14 residues. V lost 3 bases to trimming and J lost 0 bases, with 5 bases between them. Germline CDR1 is SSHAT and CDR2 is FNYEAQ (reference sequence). The CDR3 bases are TGTGCCAGCAGCTTCTCGGCGAACACCGGGGAGCTGTTTTTT. Translated: CASSFSANTGELFF.

This chain's CDR3 is CASSATPGTTEAFF. The CDR3 bases are TGTGCCAGCAGCGCCACGCCCGGGACCACTGAAGCTTTCTTT. The chain is built from TRBV7-3 and TRBJ1-1, with D possibly matching TRBD1 (5 bases). Trimming removed 5 bases at V and 4 bases at J, with 14 bases between. CDR3 size: 14 residues. From germline, CDR1 is SGHTA and CDR2 FQGTGA.

The gene calls are TRBV11-1 and TRBJ1-1; D call uncertain. The CDR3 is made up of 14 amino acids. CDR1 is SGHAT and CDR2 is FQDESV in the germline V gene (reference sequence). Trimming took off 6 bases at V and 3 bases at J, with 14 bases between the two ends. The CDR3 bases are TGTGCCAGCAGTCTACTCAAAGGGTACACTGAAGCTTTCTTT. Translation gives CASSLLKGYTEAFF.

The chain joins TRBV7-2 to TRBJ2-3; D may be TRBD1 (6 bases). The V end was cut by 0 bases, the J end by 5 bases, with 12 bases between. Germline V gene sequence: CDR1 SGHTA, CDR2 FQGNSA. The CDR3 length is 15 residues. CDR3 loop: CASSLALQGIDTQYF. CDR3 nucleotides: TGTGCCAGCAGCTTAGCTTTACAGGGCATAGATACGCAGTATTTT.

The chain carries TRBV7-8 and TRBJ1-5, with a weak D call TRBD1 (5 bases). V dropped 9 bases and J dropped 0 bases, with 15 bases sitting between them. Germline V gene data show CDR1 as SGHVS and CDR2 as FQNEAQ. The CDR3 is 15 residues long. The CDR3 sequence is CASTTGRISNQPQHF. CDR3 bases: TGTGCCAGTACCACGGGACGGATTAGCAATCAGCCCCAGCATTTT.

V and J are TRBV6-5 and TRBJ2-5; D not resolved. The DNA end is a closer match to TRBJ2-7, so the J assignment may be wrong. CDR3 length equals 14 residues. Germline values: CDR1 MNHEY, CDR2 SVGAGI. This CDR3 is CASSYSRQSYEQYF. CDR3 nucleotide sequence: TGTGCCAGCAGTTACTCGCGGCAGTCCTACGAGCAGTACTTC.

The rearrangement joins TRBV7-9 to TRBJ2-1; 7 bases are shared with TRBD2. This CDR3 contains 15 residues. Germline CDR1 and CDR2: SEHNR and FQNEAQ (reference sequence). The V gene end was trimmed by 5 bases and the J gene end by 6 bases; junction bases not matched to a gene: 10. CDR3 residues: CASSPTTSVGNEQFF. CDR3 sequence (DNA): TGTGCCAGCAGCCCCACCACTAGCGTCGGCAATGAGCAGTTCTTC. The full variable domain, completed using reference TRBV7-9 and TRBJ2-1, is DTGVSQNPRHKITKRGQNVTFRCDPISEHNRLYWYRQTLGQGPEFLTYFQNEAQLEKSRLLSDRFSAERPKGSFSTLEIQRTEQGDSAMYLCASSPTTSVGNEQFFGPGTRLTVL.

A remark on this clone: The sample has other DNA sequences that encode this CDR3 too. The V and J genes are TRBV28 and TRBJ2-1; D call uncertain. The V gene's germline CDR1 is MDHEN and CDR2 SYDVKM. With 5 bases removed from V and 5 bases from J, the gap between germline ends came to 4 bases. This CDR3 is built from 11 residues. The CDR3 region is CASSPNNEQFF. In DNA form, the CDR3 reads TGTGCCAGCAGTCCCAACAATGAGCAGTTCTTC. The entire variable domain, with the rest obtained from reference TRBV28 and TRBJ2-1, is as follows: DVKVTQSSRYLVKRTGEKVFLECVQDMDHENMFWYRQDPGLGLRLIYFSYDVKMKEKGDIPEGYSVSREKKERFSLILESASTNQTSMYLCASSPNNEQFFGPGTRLTVL.

About this clone: An end of the junction does not agree with germline; a read error may underlie this. The identical CDR3 is also encoded by other nucleotide sequences in the sample. This rearrangement joins TRBV7-8 to TRBJ2-3, with D possibly TRBD1 on 5 matching bases. This CDR3 is built from 14 residues. Germline loops: CDR1 SGHVS, CDR2 FQNEAQ. The CDR3 coding sequence is TGTGCCAGCAGCTTACGACAGAGCACAGATACGCAATATTTT. It is translated as CASSLRQSTDTQYF.

The chain links TRBV7-6 to TRBJ2-2, with unresolved D. Germline loops: CDR1 SGHVS, CDR2 FNYEAQ. Trimming cost V 4 bases and J 8 bases, with 8 bases left between them. The CDR3 is made up of 12 amino acids. CDR3 DNA: TGTGCCAGCAGCTCCTCCCTGGGGGAGCTGTTTTTT. Protein sequence: CASSSSLGELFF.

The genes are TRBV4-2 and TRBJ1-2; D not certain. The V end was cut by 1 base, the J end by 3 bases, with 12 bases between. CDR1 and CDR2 from the germline V gene are LGHNA and YNFKEQ. The CDR3 runs 15 residues. The CDR3 nucleotides read TGTGCCAGCAGCCAAGTCGGCGCTCGTCACTATGGCTACACCTTC. It is translated as CASSQVGARHYGYTF.

This clone was observed a single time. This chain connects TRBV7-3 to TRBJ2-2, with 8 bases lining up with TRBD2. CDR3 length: 15 amino acids. Germline V CDR1 and CDR2: SGHTA, FQGTGA. V shed 4 bases, J shed 3 bases, and the junction held 4 bases outside the gene matches. The CDR3 nucleotides read TGTGCCAGCAGCTACCAAGCGGGAGACACCGGGGAGCTGTTTTTT. Its protein product is CASSYQAGDTGELFF.

This clone was seen a few times. The chain is built from TRBV7-9 and TRBJ2-7; 10 nucleotides agree with TRBD2. The CDR3 has 15 residues. V was pared by 4 bases and J by 7 bases, with 10 bases of the junction left unmatched. In germline, CDR1 is SEHNR, CDR2 FQNEAQ (reference sequence). The CDR3 sequence: CASSSPASGSREQYF. In DNA form, the CDR3 reads TGTGCCAGCAGCTCCCCGGCTAGCGGGAGCCGAGAGCAGTACTTC.

The chain uses TRBV6-5 and TRBJ2-2; D is perhaps TRBD1 (6 bases). Germline CDR1 is MNHEY and CDR2 is SVGAGI. Trimming removed 0 bases from V and 6 bases from J, with 11 bases in between. The CDR3 contains 15 residues. CDR3 region: CASSYSPGASGELFF. The CDR3 coding sequence is TGTGCCAGCAGTTACTCCCCAGGGGCTTCCGGGGAGCTGTTTTTT.